The source of this TCR beta chain is a study of blood T cell repertoires in COVID-19. Germline CDR1 and CDR2: SGHNT and YYREEE (reference sequence). V was clipped by 0 bases and J by 5 bases, with 8 bases between them. This CDR3 is 13 amino acids long. In the source study's methods: Amplification from reference gene primers served as the basis for estimated nucleated cell counts. Measured with immunoSEQ multiplex PCR; TCRdb has only the in-frame clones, and not every one. The V and J calls and clone size come from that table; D and trimming were worked out from the DNA. The sample lists 150,000 to 200,000 clones, 80% to 90% occurring once.

The origin of this receptor is a man aged 55 to 70 with acute or convalescent COVID-19. Sequencing was performed on peripheral blood. The chain employs TRBV5-4 and TRBJ1-1, with D possibly being TRBD1 (5 bases). DNA for the CDR3: TGTGCCAGCAGCTTGGGGGGGGAAACTGAAGCTTTCTTT. It specifies CASSLGGETEAFF.